The present T cell receptor beta chain was sequenced within a study of CD8 T cells in Susac syndrome. V was pared by 5 bases and J by 2 bases, with 9 bases between. Germline assignment: CDR1 SGHAT and CDR2 FQNNGV. The CDR3 runs 13 residues. TCR beta from blood CD8+ and CD4+ T cells was sequenced. Healthy donors constituted the control group, matched for age and sex. Reverse transcription of about 0.45 to 1 ug RNA was performed with random hexamers. MiXCR was run by TCRdb on the immunoSEQ multiplex PCR reads, yielding one entry per CDR3 protein. In the table there are 180,000 or so distinct CDR3 sequences, around 94% of which are singletons. This clonotype was observed a handful of times.

The sequenced sample was CD4+ T cells from PBMCs. The receptor was isolated from a human donor in good health. The chain uses TRBV11-2 and TRBJ2-5; D gene uncertain. The DNA of the CDR3 is TGTGCCAGCAGCCCTCATCTACAAGAGACCCAGTACTTC. This encodes CASSPHLQETQYF.